This T cell receptor (beta chain) appears in the sequencing data of a study of control samples from healthy donors and cancer patients. Germline CDR1 and CDR2: LNHNV and YYDKDF (reference sequence). The CDR3 is 16 residues long. V was cut by 1 base and J by 6 bases, with 16 bases left in between. The table came from immunoSEQ multiplex PCR; TCRdb's copy has only in-frame clones and leaves some out. The sample shows 150,000 to 160,000 clones, approximately 96% of them seen only once. The TCR comes from a man in his forties in good health. This rearrangement joins TRBV15 to TRBJ1-5; D is possibly TRBD1 (6 bases). The sequenced sample was blood. The CDR3 nucleotides read TGTGCCACCAGCAGAGCCCCACAGGGAGGGAGTCAGCCCCAGCATTTT. Translating gives CATSRAPQGGSQPQHF.